This T cell receptor (beta chain) was profiled in a study of prognosis after radiotherapy for stage I lung cancer. Study context: Participants consisted of stage I non-small cell lung cancer patients, who were enrolled between early 2018 and early 2019. SBRT radiotherapy comprised 3 to 5 fractions at a biologically effective dose of at least 100 Gy. Study-wide results and caveats: Patients without metastases reportedly showed TRBV and TRBJ gene usage unlike that of patients with metastases.

The TCR beta CDR3 region was amplified from genomic DNA, with two rounds of multiplex PCR being used for the amplification. First-round PCR, the initial amplification, used primers specific to each TRBV and TRBJ gene. Amplification in the second PCR round was performed with universal primers. TCRdb independently ran MiXCR on the multiplex PCR reads; one entry per CDR3 protein. The sample yields about 31,000 distinct CDR3 sequences, 42% seen once. This clonotype was counted only a few times. Its specificity is unknown. V lost 6 bases and J lost 0, with 9 bases in between. Germline CDR1 DFQATT, CDR2 SNEGSKA (reference sequence). This CDR3 contains 14 residues.

The receptor was derived from a donor over 45 with non-small cell lung cancer. Here the sequenced sample was PBMCs, taken before or after stereotactic body radiation therapy (not recorded which). V and J are TRBV20-1 and TRBJ2-6; no definite D call. The CDR3 DNA reads as TGCAGTGCCCCGCCGAACTCTGGGGCCAACGTCCTGACTTTC. Protein sequence: CSAPPNSGANVLTF.